Each of the 8 T cell receptor beta chains below was sequenced from the same sample in a study of spatial heterogeneity in lung cancer. Their recognized antigens are unknown. TCRdb ran MiXCR on the 5' RACE reads and lists one entry per CDR3 protein. Here the sample spans fewer than 20,000 distinct CDR3 sequences, approximately 6.5% being singletons. Time point defined: sample taken at primary tumor resection. Points from the study as a whole: The number of expanded tumor alpha and beta chains correlated with mutation number.

The sample consisted of lung tumor tissue, taken at surgery. The source of these receptors is a female donor with early-stage non-small cell lung cancer.

There are a few counts of this clonotype. This beta chain is an off-target read within a library intended for alpha chains, so its frequency means little. V usage is TRBV20-1 and J usage is TRBJ1-1; perhaps TRBD1 as D (6 bases). V was pared by 1 base and J by 3 bases, with 9 bases between. CDR1 is DFQATT, CDR2 SNEGSKA, per germline (reference sequence). The CDR3 runs 13 residues. CDR3 sequence reads: CSARVGGDTEAFF. In nucleotides, the CDR3 is TGCAGTGCTAGAGTAGGGGGGGACACTGAAGCTTTCTTT.

This clonotype was seen ten or more times. Because this beta chain is a stray read in a library intended to capture alpha chains, its abundance should not be given much weight. The CDR3 loop reads CASSPEKGGSYGYTF. CDR3 nucleotide sequence: TGTGCCAGCTCACCAGAGAAGGGGGGGAGTTATGGCTACACCTTC. The rearrangement links TRBV18 to TRBJ1-2, with a possible D match to TRBD1 (6 bases). CDR3 length equals 15 residues. The V end lost 2 bases, the J end lost 5 bases, and 15 bases lay between the germline ends. The germline V gene encodes CDR1 KGHSH and CDR2 LQKENI.

Worth noting for this clonotype: Since it is a stray read in a library aimed at alpha chains, this beta chain has a size that is not meaningful. This rearrangement joins TRBV23-1 to TRBJ2-7; 7 bases map to TRBD2. Being an ORF, TRBV23-1 has a function that is uncertain. This CDR3 spans 15 amino acids. V was clipped by 2 bases and J by 5 bases; unmatched bases: 9. For the CDR3, the DNA is TGCGCCAGCAGTCAACCCCTAGCGGTCCACCACGAGCAGTACTTC. Amino acids: CASSQPLAVHHEQYF.

This clonotype has ten or more counts. Because this beta chain is a stray read in a library intended to capture alpha chains, its abundance should not be given much weight. The V gene is TRBV9, the J gene TRBJ2-3; D not resolved. V was trimmed by 0 bases and J by 7 bases, leaving 9 bases between them. Germline V gives CDR1 SGDLS, CDR2 YYNGEE. This CDR3 has 13 residues. The CDR3 loop is CASSVDQGNTQYF. In DNA, the CDR3 is TGTGCCAGCAGCGTAGATCAAGGAAATACGCAGTATTTT.

In its sample, this clonotype was seen many times. This beta chain is an unintended read in a library built for alpha chains; its size means little. The chain combines TRBV3-1 with TRBJ2-2; no definite D call. The CDR3 totals 15 residues. From germline, CDR1 is LGHDT and CDR2 YNNKEL (reference sequence). V lost 1 base to trimming and J lost 5 bases, with 11 bases between them. Here the CDR3 DNA reads TGTGCCAGCAGCCAAGGGCGGACCCTAACCGGGGAGCTGTTTTTT. Residues: CASSQGRTLTGELFF.

This clonotype is labeled medium-sized. This beta chain lies outside the target of a library built for alpha chains; its clone size means little. The rearrangement links TRBV7-3 to TRBJ2-1, with 8 bases lining up with TRBD1. The CDR3 runs 14 residues. Germline trimming cut 5 bases from V and 9 bases from J; bases unmatched to any gene: 9. CDR1 and CDR2 from the germline V gene are SGHTA and FQGTGA. The CDR3 loop reads CASSPGQGYGEQFF. The CDR3 coding sequence is TGTGCCAGCAGCCCTGGACAGGGTTACGGTGAGCAGTTCTTC.

This clonotype was observed many times. This beta chain is off target for a library built for alpha chains, so its abundance means little. This chain joins TRBV11-2 and TRBJ2-5; a weak D match, TRBD1 (5 bases). The CDR3 totals 15 residues. Germline V gene lookup returns CDR1 SGHAT and CDR2 FQNNGV. V was clipped by 4 bases and J by 0 bases, with 12 bases between them. The chain's CDR3 is CASSSSPGYQETQYF. Written as DNA, the CDR3 is TGTGCCAGCAGCTCTAGTCCAGGGTACCAAGAGACCCAGTACTTC.

This clonotype was detected a few times. This beta chain appears as a stray read in a library generated for alpha chains; its size is not informative. The chain links TRBV27 to TRBJ1-1; possible D gene TRBD1, 5 bases. Trimming removed 3 bases at V and 4 bases at J, with 12 bases between. Looked up from germline, CDR1 is MNHEY and CDR2 is SMNVEV (reference sequence). The CDR3 loop spans 14 amino acids. This CDR3 is CASSLMGGVTEAFF. CDR3 sequence (DNA): TGTGCCAGCAGTTTGATGGGGGGGGTCACTGAAGCTTTCTTT.